A selection of T cell receptor beta chains follows, all from one sample in a study of T cell changes during pregnancy in multiple sclerosis. Libraries were prepared by immunoSEQ multiplex PCR; TCRdb keeps only in-frame clonotypes and omits some of them. Of about 64,000 clones in the sample, more than 90% were seen once. Here the sequenced sample was peripheral blood, taken in the second trimester of pregnancy. The receptors come from a female donor with multiple sclerosis, enrolled in a pregnancy study. Both conserved end residues are part of each CDR3. Each record gives: J gene, V gene, CDR3 protein.

>TRBJ1-2|TRBV30
CAWSSRQAQVGYTF
>TRBJ2-3|TRBV4-1
CASSQASGGVDTQYF
>TRBJ2-1|TRBV6-5
CASSFRTSGRWFF
>TRBJ2-2|TRBV2
CASSVTSGSSGELFF
>TRBJ2-1|TRBV7-9
CASSLSGHGANEQFF
>TRBJ1-6|TRBV10-1
CASSDGDSASPSPLHF
>TRBJ2-5|TRBV30
CACLRVGTQYF
>TRBJ1-2|TRBV28
CASSLNPDSFYGYTF
>TRBJ2-7|TRBV9
CASSVGQGAYEQYF
>TRBJ1-2|TRBV7-2
CASSLGQSYGYTF
>TRBJ2-7|TRBV30
CAWSILAETYEQYF
>TRBJ2-5|TRBV30
CAWSDWRTGSYQETQYF
>TRBJ2-2|TRBV27
CASSSPSHTNTGELFF
>TRBJ1-2|TRBV27
CASSLSRGQGHYGYTF
>TRBJ2-1|TRBV6-1
CASSLKRERNEQFF
>TRBJ1-5|TRBV6-5
CASSYGQRNQPQHF
>TRBJ2-3|TRBV11-2
CASSLSVRGSDTQYF
>TRBJ2-3|TRBV6-4
CASSDSQGATDTQYF
>TRBJ2-4|TRBV28
CASSPNGLAGGVAKNIQYF
>TRBJ2-7|TRBV9
CASSVGSDRFYEQYF
>TRBJ2-5|TRBV5-4
CASRLAGEETQYF
>TRBJ2-7|TRBV10-2
CASTNRAAYEQYF
>TRBJ2-3|TRBV27
CASSSRGSGADTQYF
>TRBJ2-3|TRBV6-5
CASSRLAVGTDTQYF
>TRBJ2-5|TRBV18
CASSPPASQETQYF
>TRBJ2-1|TRBV14
CASSQVAGGSYNEQFF
>TRBJ1-1|TRBV10-1
CASSKHGTEEAFF
>TRBJ2-5|TRBV11-2
CASSLGLISGGQGETQYF
>TRBJ2-3|TRBV7-2
CASSLAPRGKDTQYF
>TRBJ2-2|TRBV6-1
CASRPDRGQTGELFF
>TRBJ1-1|TRBV5-8
CASSLARDRVGYTEAFF
>TRBJ1-2|TRBV28
CASSLGTGVPYGYTF
>TRBJ2-7|TRBV9
CASSVGTSGRSLYF
>TRBJ2-5|TRBV28
CASIFRGLADQETQYF
>TRBJ1-3|TRBV28
CASIKGVYSGNTIYF
>TRBJ2-7|TRBV5-1
CASSLQGYEQYF
>TRBJ2-4|TRBV4-2
CASSQDLGQGTGLNIQYF
>TRBJ2-1|TRBV9
CASSAGQGVINEQFF
>TRBJ2-5|TRBV5-3
CVETTRIEETQYF
>TRBJ2-1|TRBV7-9
CASSPGTLQFF
>TRBJ1-2|TRBV11-2
CASSPTGGGYGYTF
>TRBJ1-5|TRBV30
CAWSKKRDNQPQHF
>TRBJ1-1|TRBV28
CASSQLYPMNTEAFF
>TRBJ2-3|TRBV9
CASSEGEAADTQYF
>TRBJ2-4|TRBV6-5
CASTLGQGYKNIQYF
>TRBJ2-7|TRBV19
CASSIGGGRVIYEQYF
>TRBJ2-2|TRBV6-5
CASSYGTGSYTGELFF
>TRBJ2-1|TRBV6-1
CASSEREGDYNEQFF